Listed here are 28 T cell receptor beta chains from one sample, sequenced in a study of T cell responses to AZD1222 COVID-19 vaccine. Generated by immunoSEQ multiplex PCR, the TCRdb table keeps only in-frame clones and is missing some. Altogether roughly 150,000 clones are present, approximately 86% being singletons, with the ten largest covering under 8%. Sequencing was performed on peripheral blood, taken after recovery from COVID-19. These receptors all stem from an adult who had recovered from COVID-19.

The chain joins TRBV2 to TRBJ2-6; D gene ambiguous. With 6 bases removed from V and 0 bases from J, the gap between germline ends came to 12 bases. In germline, CDR1 is SNHLY, CDR2 FYNNEI. The CDR3 loop spans 16 amino acids. The CDR3 bases are TGTGCCAGCAGGAAACCCGACAACTCTGGGGCCAACGTCCTGACTTTC. Translated: CASRKPDNSGANVLTF.

This chain links TRBV6-5 with TRBJ2-5; no clear D gene. The V gene's germline CDR1 is MNHEY and CDR2 SVGAGI. CDR3 length: 14 amino acids. V lost 3 bases, J lost 2 bases, and 10 bases lay in between. The CDR3 spells CASSYSRVQETQYF. The CDR3 DNA follows: TGTGCCAGCAGTTATTCCCGAGTGCAAGAGACCCAGTACTTC.

The chain carries TRBV7-2 and TRBJ1-4, with 9 nucleotides matching TRBD1. The junction had 6 bases not matched to a gene; V was cut back by 5 bases and J by 8 bases. CDR1 and CDR2 (germline): SGHTA, FQGNSA. The CDR3 totals 14 residues. This CDR3 reads CASSRGQGGEKLFF. The CDR3 coding sequence is TGTGCCAGCAGCCGGGGACAGGGTGGCGAAAAACTGTTTTTT.

The rearrangement joins TRBV10-3 to TRBJ2-1; 14 bases map to TRBD2. Losses at the gene ends were 4 bases for V and 8 bases for J; bases not matched to a gene: 7. Germline CDR1 is ENHRY and CDR2 is SYGVKD. The CDR3 has 16 amino acids. CDR3 protein: CAISGRLAGGGHEQFF. The CDR3 nucleotides read TGTGCCATCAGTGGGCGACTAGCGGGAGGGGGGCATGAGCAGTTCTTC.

J is TRBJ1-4 and V is TRBV18; 9 bases align to TRBD1. Trimming at V came to 5 bases and at J to 7 bases, leaving 5 bases not matched to a gene. CDR3 length: 14 amino acids. The V gene's germline CDR1 is KGHSH and CDR2 LQKENI. CDR3 DNA sequence: TGTGCCAGCTCAACAGACAGGGGGGCTGAAAAACTGTTTTTT. As protein: CASSTDRGAEKLFF.

The V gene is TRBV10-3, the J gene TRBJ1-3; TRBD1 agrees at 9 bases. This CDR3 comprises 14 residues. V gave up 7 bases and J gave up 7 bases; unmatched junction bases: 8. In germline, CDR1 is ENHRY, CDR2 SYGVKD. CDR3 residues: CAITEQGADNTIYF. The CDR3 region has the DNA TGTGCCATCACGGAACAGGGGGCTGATAACACCATATATTTT.

CDR3: CASSTRSGATGELFF. The CDR3 DNA reads as TGTGCCAGTAGTACCCGTAGCGGGGCCACCGGGGAGCTGTTTTTT. This chain uses TRBV19 with TRBJ2-2; 8 bases map to TRBD2. Germline assignment: CDR1 LNHDA and CDR2 SQIVND (reference sequence). The CDR3 contains 15 residues. Germline trimming cut 4 bases from V and 4 bases from J; bases unmatched to any gene: 5.

The chain combines TRBV7-2 with TRBJ1-2, with TRBD1 matching over 7 bases. Germline lookup yields CDR1 SGHTA and CDR2 FQGNSA. V trimming: 6 bases; J trimming: 3 bases; junction bases outside the gene matches: 7. This CDR3 contains 14 residues. This CDR3 is CASSLNQGDYGYTF. CDR3 nucleotide sequence: TGTGCCAGCAGTCTCAATCAGGGGGACTATGGCTACACCTTC.

The CDR3 region is CASSYPQRSGNTIYF. The CDR3 DNA reads as TGTGCCAGCAGCTACCCCCAGCGGTCAGGAAACACCATATATTTT. V usage is TRBV7-9 and J usage is TRBJ1-3, with D uncertain. Germline V gives CDR1 SEHNR, CDR2 FQNEAQ (reference sequence). The CDR3 loop spans 15 amino acids. The ends were cut back, 4 bases at V and 4 bases at J, with 14 bases in the middle.

In the case of this clone: This sample also contains other DNA sequences that code for the same CDR3. The chain has TRBV5-1 and TRBJ1-4; the D is unclear. Per the germline V gene, CDR1 is SGHRS and CDR2 is YFSETQ. The CDR3 length is 15 residues. Trimming took 0 bases from V and 0 from J, leaving 6 bases between them. CDR3 sequence reads: CASSLAGTTNEKLFF. As DNA, the CDR3 is TGCGCCAGCAGCTTGGCCGGGACAACTAATGAAAAACTGTTTTTT.

The J gene is TRBJ2-1, the V gene TRBV20-1, with D possibly matching TRBD2 (6 bases). CDR1 is DFQATT, CDR2 SNEGSKA, per germline (reference sequence). V lost 6 bases, J lost 7 bases, and 10 bases lay in between. This CDR3 region has 11 residues. CDR3 residues: CSARLVNEQFF. The CDR3 DNA reads as TGCAGTGCCCGACTAGTAAATGAGCAGTTCTTC.

This clone turned up a few times. The J gene is TRBJ1-2, the V gene TRBV18; no clear D gene. The CDR3 has 15 residues. CDR1 and CDR2 from the germline V gene are KGHSH and LQKENI. V was trimmed by 2 bases and J by 3 bases, leaving 13 bases between them. The CDR3 DNA reads as TGTGCCAGCTCACCAGCACAGATTAGAGACTATGGCTACACCTTC. This translates into CASSPAQIRDYGYTF.

V gene TRBV2 combines with J gene TRBJ2-3; TRBD2 matches at 13 bases. Trimming removed 4 bases from V and 5 bases from J; junction bases left unmatched: 9. The CDR3 runs 17 residues. CDR1 is SNHLY, CDR2 FYNNEI, per germline. CDR3 loop: CASSGRGTSGKQDTQYF. For the CDR3, the DNA is TGTGCCAGCAGTGGACGTGGGACTAGCGGGAAGCAAGATACGCAGTATTTT.

This chain links TRBV7-6 with TRBJ1-4; 7 bases line up with TRBD1. Germline CDR1 and CDR2: SGHVS and FNYEAQ. The junction had 2 bases not matched to a gene; V was cut back by 1 base and J by 3 bases. The CDR3 consists of 15 residues. CDR3 sequence: CASSLDGTANEKLFF. DNA of the CDR3: TGTGCCAGCAGCTTAGACGGGACAGCTAATGAAAAACTGTTTTTT.

This chain uses TRBV7-2 with TRBJ2-7; the D gene is possibly TRBD1 (5 bases). Trimming took off 0 bases at V and 0 bases at J, with 9 bases between the two ends. Germline values: CDR1 SGHTA, CDR2 FQGNSA. This CDR3 is 15 amino acids long. This CDR3 is CASSLAAGRSYEQYF. In DNA form, the CDR3 reads TGTGCCAGCAGCTTAGCGGCAGGGCGCTCCTACGAGCAGTACTTC.

This chain uses TRBV2 with TRBJ1-6; 7 bases match TRBD1. This CDR3 contains 14 residues. V gave up 6 bases and J gave up 5 bases; unmatched junction bases: 4. CDR1 and CDR2 from the germline V gene are SNHLY and FYNNEI. The DNA of the CDR3 is TGTGCCAGCAGGGACAGGTCTAATAATTCACCCCTCCACTTT. Protein product: CASRDRSNNSPLHF.

This clone was recorded a few times. This chain uses TRBV2 with TRBJ1-5; D is possibly TRBD1 (5 bases). The CDR3 extends over 15 amino acids. V dropped 6 bases and J dropped 4 bases, with 16 bases sitting between them. Germline V gene sequence: CDR1 SNHLY, CDR2 FYNNEI. The CDR3 nucleotides read TGTGCCAGCAGCCCCAGGGAGGGCACAAATCAGCCCCAGCATTTT. This sequence encodes CASSPREGTNQPQHF.

The gene calls are TRBV2 and TRBJ1-2; D is ambiguous. Germline values: CDR1 SNHLY, CDR2 FYNNEI. V lost 4 bases and J lost 8, with 8 bases in between. The CDR3 length is 11 residues. The chain's CDR3 is CASSVPWGYTF. Written as DNA, the CDR3 is TGTGCCAGCAGTGTCCCCTGGGGCTACACCTTC.

This clone was seen more than once but under ten times. The chain employs TRBV29-1 and TRBJ1-2; perhaps TRBD1 as D (6 bases). The CDR3 spans 15 residues. Trimming removed 4 bases at V and 7 bases at J, with 22 bases between. Germline CDR1 SQVTM, CDR2 ANQGSEA. Here the CDR3 reads CSVGRPGDLGGGYTF. CDR3 nucleotides: TGCAGCGTTGGCCGCCCAGGGGACCTGGGGGGTGGCTACACCTTC.

The chain has TRBV2 and TRBJ2-3; TRBD1 might be the D (6 bases). The ends were cut back, 4 bases at V and 0 bases at J, with 8 bases in the middle. The germline V gene encodes CDR1 SNHLY and CDR2 FYNNEI. The CDR3 sequence is 14 residues long. The CDR3 loop reads CASSGTASTDTQYF. The CDR3, as DNA: TGTGCCAGCAGTGGGACAGCTAGCACAGATACGCAGTATTTT.

This chain links TRBV7-9 with TRBJ1-2, with unresolved D. The germline V gene has CDR1 SEHNR and CDR2 FQNEAQ (reference sequence). This CDR3 spans 13 amino acids. Trimming stripped 2 bases from V and 5 bases from J, with 9 bases between. CDR3 coding DNA: TGTGCCAGCAGCTTAAACTCGGGGTATGGCTACACCTTC. Residues: CASSLNSGYGYTF.

In nucleotides, the CDR3 is TGTGCCAGCAGCTTGCACCACAACGAGGTTCCCCAGCATTTT. Translated, it gives CASSLHHNEVPQHF. This sequence joins TRBV6-2 or TRBV6-3 and TRBJ1-5; no firm D call. From germline, CDR1 is MNHEY and CDR2 SVGEGT. CDR3 length equals 14 residues. Trimming stripped 6 bases from V and 10 bases from J, with 19 bases between.

This chain joins TRBV2 and TRBJ1-5, with D unclear. CDR1 is SNHLY and CDR2 is FYNNEI in the germline V gene. The V and J ends lost 5 bases and 0 bases respectively, with 11 bases between them. This CDR3 contains 15 residues. CDR3 coding DNA: TGTGCCAGCAGTCGAGACGGATTTAGCAATCAGCCCCAGCATTTT. Translating it yields CASSRDGFSNQPQHF.

The chain carries TRBV7-8 and TRBJ2-7, with D uncertain. V gave up 5 bases and J gave up 2 bases, with 13 bases separating them. This CDR3 is built from 14 residues. Germline CDR1 SGHVS, CDR2 FQNEAQ. CDR3 protein: CASSLDRRTYEQYF. In nucleotides, the CDR3 is TGTGCCAGCAGCCTCGACCGGCGGACCTACGAGCAGTACTTC.

The CDR3 bases are TGCGCCAGCAGCTTGGAGAGGGCGACTGAAGCTTTCTTT. Translation: CASSLERATEAFF. The chain carries TRBV5-1 and TRBJ1-1, with D hard to call. The germline V gene has CDR1 SGHRS and CDR2 YFSETQ. Trimming removed 0 bases at V and 5 bases at J, with 8 bases between. The CDR3 contains 13 residues.

This sequence joins TRBV3-1 (or the pseudogene TRBV3-2) and TRBJ1-1, with a possible D match to TRBD1 (6 bases). This CDR3 contains 14 residues. The V end was cut by 7 bases, the J end by 4 bases, with 16 bases between. Germline V CDR1 and CDR2: LGHDT, YNNKEL (reference sequence). CDR3 in amino acids: CASTKGGVGTEAFF. In DNA form, the CDR3 reads TGTGCCAGCACAAAGGGGGGGGTCGGCACTGAAGCTTTCTTT.

This chain connects TRBV28 to TRBJ2-3; the D gene is possibly TRBD2 (6 bases). This CDR3 has 13 residues. Per germline, CDR1 MDHEN and CDR2 SYDVKM. Trimming took 5 bases from V and 4 from J, leaving 10 bases between them. The DNA of the CDR3 is TGTGCCAGCAGTGGCTGGGGGGCAGATACGCAGTATTTT. Protein sequence: CASSGWGADTQYF. The complete variable domain, with remaining parts taken from reference TRBV28 and TRBJ2-3, reads DVKVTQSSRYLVKRTGEKVFLECVQDMDHENMFWYRQDPGLGLRLIYFSYDVKMKEKGDIPEGYSVSREKKERFSLILESASTNQTSMYLCASSGWGADTQYFGPGTRLTVL.

The V gene is TRBV19, the J gene TRBJ1-1; 7 nucleotides match TRBD1. CDR1 and CDR2 (germline): LNHDA, SQIVND (reference sequence). After removal of 3 bases from V and 9 bases from J, the junction contained 16 bases not matched to a gene. The CDR3 spans 16 residues. In DNA, the CDR3 is TGTGCCAGTAGTATGGGGCGGGAGGGGGCGCTCGGAAAAGCTTTCTTT. Translating gives CASSMGREGALGKAFF.